The 14 T cell receptor beta chains presented below share a single source sample, sequenced in a study of blood T cell repertoires in COVID-19. TCRdb's copy holds only in-frame clones and misses some; the assay was immunoSEQ multiplex PCR. The repertoire holds roughly 80,000 clones, roughly four fifths seen once, with just over 20% in the top ten. Sequenced: peripheral blood. These receptors were taken from a human donor in a cohort sampled during active COVID-19.

This rearrangement joins TRBV11-3 to TRBJ1-6, with 8 bases lining up with TRBD1. The junction had 2 bases not matched to a gene; V was cut back by 5 bases and J by 5 bases. Germline V gene data show CDR1 as SGHNT and CDR2 as YENEEA. This CDR3 region has 14 residues. In DNA form, the CDR3 reads TGTGCCAGCAGCCGGGACAGGAATAATTCACCCCTCCACTTT. The encoded protein is CASSRDRNNSPLHF.

The rearrangement joins TRBV6-5 to TRBJ2-3; 7 bases fit TRBD2. From germline, CDR1 is MNHEY and CDR2 SVGAGI. V was clipped by 4 bases and J by 2 bases; unmatched bases: 3. The CDR3 runs to 14 residues. DNA of the CDR3: TGTGCCAGCAGTTCCGGGACTACCACAGATACGCAGTATTTT. Translated: CASSSGTTTDTQYF.

The chain has TRBV28 and TRBJ2-7; TRBD2 aligns across 8 bases. Germline V gives CDR1 MDHEN, CDR2 SYDVKM. The CDR3 sequence is 14 residues long. Trimming took 6 bases from V and 6 from J; bases not matched to a gene: 10. The CDR3 bases are TGTGCCAGCAGCTCGGGGGGGGCTAACTTCGAGCAGTACTTC. Translation gives CASSSGGANFEQYF.

The chain has TRBV19 and TRBJ1-1, with unresolved D. This CDR3 spans 17 amino acids. Germline V gene lookup returns CDR1 LNHDA and CDR2 SQIVND (reference sequence). V lost 4 bases and J lost 1, with 19 bases in between. The CDR3 nucleotides are TGTGCCAGTAGTACCCCTACCCCAACCGGGAGGAACACTGAAGCTTTCTTT. It yields the protein CASSTPTPTGRNTEAFF.

This chain connects TRBV7-2 to TRBJ1-1; 9 positions agree with TRBD1. The CDR3 spans 14 residues. V lost 5 bases to trimming and J lost 6 bases; unmatched junction nucleotides: 7. Per the germline V gene, CDR1 is SGHTA and CDR2 is FQGNSA. The CDR3 loop reads CASSPGQGRAEAFF. CDR3 nucleotide sequence: TGTGCCAGCAGCCCCGGACAGGGGAGGGCTGAAGCTTTCTTT.

In this sample, this clone turned up once. This sequence joins TRBV12-5 and TRBJ2-7, with 10 positions matching TRBD1. The junction had 2 bases not matched to a gene; V was cut back by 3 bases and J by 3 bases. Germline V CDR1 and CDR2: LGHNT, FRNRAP. The CDR3 runs 14 residues. CDR3 sequence: CASGLGTGDYEQYF. CDR3 sequence (DNA): TGTGCTAGTGGTTTAGGGACAGGGGACTACGAGCAGTACTTC.

This rearrangement joins TRBV5-6 to TRBJ2-6, with unresolved D. There are 15 residues in the CDR3. V was clipped by 2 bases and J by 0 bases, with 6 bases between them. Germline assignment: CDR1 SGHDT and CDR2 YYEEEE. In nucleotides, the CDR3 is TGTGCCAGCAGCTTTAGGAGCTCTGGGGCCAACGTCCTGACTTTC. Its protein product is CASSFRSSGANVLTF.

This chain links TRBV7-6 with TRBJ2-5; 9 bases align to TRBD2. The germline gives CDR1 SGHVS, CDR2 FNYEAQ. V lost 1 base and J lost 2; bases outside the gene matches: 5. This CDR3 is built from 16 residues. CDR3 in DNA: TGTGCCAGCAGCTTAGAGCGGGGGGCCCCTCAAGAGACCCAGTACTTC. It is translated as CASSLERGAPQETQYF.

The chain combines TRBV9 with TRBJ2-7; 11 bases are shared with TRBD2. CDR1 is SGDLS, CDR2 YYNGEE, per germline. The length of the CDR3 is 14 residues. The trim removed 4 bases at V and 6 bases at J, leaving 6 bases unmatched. In DNA form, the CDR3 reads TGTGCCAGCAGCCCCCAGACTAGCGGGGTCGAGCAGTACTTC. It codes for CASSPQTSGVEQYF. Full variable domain (missing parts from reference TRBV9 and TRBJ2-7): DSGVTQTPKHLITATGQRVTLRCSPRSGDLSVYWYQQSLDQGLQFLIQYYNGEERAKGNILERFSAQQFPDLHSELNLSSLELGDSALYFCASSPQTSGVEQYFGPGTRLTVT.

This chain links TRBV6-2 or TRBV6-3 with TRBJ2-2; possibly TRBD1 for D (5 bases). Per the germline V gene, CDR1 is MNHEY and CDR2 is SVGEGT. V was pared by 6 bases and J by 2 bases, with 13 bases between. This CDR3 contains 15 residues. The CDR3 DNA reads TGTGCCAGCAGCCGACCAGGGCTCAACACCGGGGAGCTGTTTTTT. Translating gives CASSRPGLNTGELFF.

The chain is built from TRBV3-1 (or the pseudogene TRBV3-2) and TRBJ1-1, with 8 nucleotides matching TRBD1. J was trimmed by 4 bases and V by 5 bases; bases with no gene match: 6. CDR3 length: 14 amino acids. The V gene's germline CDR1 is LGHDT and CDR2 YNNKEL (reference sequence). CDR3 in amino acids: CASSYGQGVTEAFF. The CDR3 DNA reads TGTGCCAGCAGCTACGGACAGGGAGTCACTGAAGCTTTCTTT.

V gene TRBV7-9 combines with J gene TRBJ2-5; TRBD2 might be the D (6 bases). V lost 5 bases, J lost 5 bases, and 18 bases lay in between. This CDR3 comprises 15 residues. From germline, CDR1 is SEHNR and CDR2 FQNEAQ (reference sequence). CDR3 amino acids: CASSEGYGLPETQYF. In nucleotides, the CDR3 is TGTGCCAGCAGCGAAGGTTATGGACTACCGGAGACCCAGTACTTC.

This rearrangement joins TRBV2 to TRBJ1-5; D may be TRBD1 (5 bases). The length of the CDR3 is 14 residues. Per germline, CDR1 SNHLY and CDR2 FYNNEI. The V end was cut by 6 bases, the J end by 2 bases, with 11 bases between. CDR3 nucleotide sequence: TGTGCCAGCAGGCGGGGGTTGGGCAATCAGCCCCAGCATTTT. Encoded protein: CASRRGLGNQPQHF.

The rearrangement joins TRBV28 to TRBJ1-5; D is uncertain. CDR3 length: 18 residues. Trimming pared 2 bases from V and 1 base from J, leaving 18 bases between. Looked up from germline, CDR1 is MDHEN and CDR2 is SYDVKM. The chain's CDR3 is CASSLSVPIIASNQPQHF. DNA of the CDR3: TGTGCCAGCAGTTTAAGTGTACCGATTATAGCCAGCAATCAGCCCCAGCATTTT.